Each of the 28 T cell receptor beta chains below was sequenced from the same sample in a study of T cell clonality in common variable immunodeficiency. The data were produced by immunoSEQ multiplex PCR, yet TCRdb's version contains in-frame clones alone and is incomplete. Captured here are fewer than 50,000 clones, none seen once; the top ten comprise approximately 1.4%. Material for sequencing was peripheral blood mononuclear cells. The receptor set was obtained from a person aged 18 to 69 in good health.

This clone showed up many times. From the germline J gene comes the end of the CDR3, since the read stops 3 residues before it. The V gene is TRBV5-4, the J gene TRBJ2-3; tentatively, D is TRBD2 (6 bases). Trimming stripped 3 bases from V and 2 bases from J, with 13 bases between. CDR3 length equals 15 residues. Germline V CDR1 and CDR2: SGHNT, YYREEE (reference sequence). The sequenced CDR3 bases are TGTGCCAGCAGCTACGGGACTCAACTCACAGATACG. Residues: CASSYGTQLTDT. The entire CDR3 reads CASSYGTQLTDTQYF.

This clone was detected many times. The covered CDR3 bases are TGTGCCAGCAGTCAAGGACTAGCGGACACAGATACG. Translating gives CASSQGLADTDT. The full CDR3 is CASSQGLADTDTQYF. The chain couples TRBV6-2 or TRBV6-3 to TRBJ2-3; TRBD2 aligns across 10 bases. The read comes to an end 3 residues before the CDR3 does, leaving the germline J gene to fill in the end. CDR1 and CDR2 (germline): MNHEY, SVGEGT. The CDR3 contains 15 residues. V shed 5 bases and J 2 bases; nucleotides not matched to a gene: 4.

This clone was seen at least ten times. The missing CDR3 end, 3 residues past where the read stops, is filled in from the germline J gene. The chain couples TRBV20-1 to TRBJ1-2; 7 nucleotides line up with TRBD1. CDR3 length: 15 amino acids. The V gene end was trimmed by 6 bases and the J gene end by 3 bases; junction bases not matched to a gene: 13. Germline V gives CDR1 DFQATT, CDR2 SNEGSKA (reference sequence). The CDR3 bases that were read are TGCAGTGCCAAGGACAGGCGGAGCACTGACTATGGC. This translates into CSAKDRRSTDYG. The full CDR3 sequence reads CSAKDRRSTDYGYTF.

This clone was seen ten or more times. Because the CDR3's place on the DNA is in doubt, the DNA is left out and the CDR3 is given as listed by TCRdb. The chain recombines TRBV5-1 with TRBJ2-1; TRBD1-2 reflects the table's D call only, with no check against the DNA. Per the germline V gene, CDR1 is SGHRS and CDR2 is YFSETQ. Both ends counted, the CDR3 spans 16 residues. This CDR3 reads CASSELAGDFGNEQFF.

This clone has a count of ten or more. The read gets to within 3 residues of the CDR3 end, and the germline J gene fills in the rest. The chain is built from TRBV29-1 and TRBJ2-3, with 8 bases fitting TRBD1. This CDR3 contains 14 residues. Trimming cost V 5 bases and J 6 bases; bases outside gene matches: 10. Per the germline V gene, CDR1 is SQVTM and CDR2 is ANQGSEA. CDR3 DNA, as far as it was read: TGCAGCGTTATCGGGACAGGTCGCTCGGATACG. Its translation: CSVIGTGRSDT. The entire CDR3 protein is CSVIGTGRSDTQYF.

This clone was counted at least ten times. The CDR3 end falls 3 residues outside the read, so it is completed with the germline J gene. The rearrangement uses TRBV18 and TRBJ2-1, with 9 nucleotides matching TRBD1. Germline V gene sequence: CDR1 KGHSH, CDR2 LQKENI. V gave up 2 bases and J gave up 8 bases; unmatched junction bases: 7. This CDR3 region has 15 residues. CDR3 sequence reads: CASSPGTGSGDEQFF. The covered CDR3 bases are TGTGCCAGCTCACCAGGGACAGGGAGTGGGGATGAG.

At least ten counts were recorded for this clone. The read stops 3 residues short of the end of the CDR3; the missing end is completed from the germline J gene. The chain recombines TRBV5-4 with TRBJ2-3; 7 bases line up with TRBD2. In germline, CDR1 is SGHNT, CDR2 YYREEE (reference sequence). Trimming cost V 0 bases and J 0 bases; bases outside gene matches: 4. CDR3 length: 16 amino acids. The covered CDR3 bases are TGTGCCAGCAGCTTGGCAAAGCGGGGTAGCACAGATACG. Translating gives CASSLAKRGSTDT. The complete CDR3 sequence is CASSLAKRGSTDTQYF.

There are many counts of this clone. The DNA ends 3 residues before the CDR3 does, and the rest of the CDR3 is filled in from the germline J gene. This chain joins TRBV2 and TRBJ1-5, with D possibly being TRBD1 (6 bases). V dropped 6 bases and J dropped 1 base, with 16 bases sitting between them. In germline, CDR1 is SNHLY, CDR2 FYNNEI. CDR3 length: 16 amino acids. The sequenced part of the CDR3 DNA is TGTGCCAGCAGGCCATACAGGGTTCGCAGCAATCAGCCC. It translates to CASRPYRVRSNQP. The whole CDR3 protein is CASRPYRVRSNQPQHF.

This clone came up a few times. The read halts 3 residues ahead of the CDR3 end, with the missing end drawn from the germline J gene. The chain employs TRBV25-1 and TRBJ2-5, with D unclear. In germline, CDR1 is MGHDK, CDR2 SYGVNS. The CDR3 spans 12 residues. V gave up 8 bases and J gave up 2 bases, with 9 bases separating them. The CDR3 region is CASSRFQETQYF. CDR3 DNA (partial): TGTGCCAGCTCCCGGTTTCAAGAGACC.

This clone has at least ten counts. The read gets to within 3 residues of the CDR3 end, and the germline J gene fills in the rest. The chain recombines TRBV19 with TRBJ1-2, with a weak D call TRBD1 (5 bases). Germline CDR1 LNHDA, CDR2 SQIVND (reference sequence). The CDR3 is 14 amino acids. Trimming stripped 2 bases from V and 4 bases from J, with 11 bases between. CDR3 protein: CASSIKEQGYGYTF. CDR3 bases read: TGTGCCAGTAGTATAAAAGAGCAGGGCTATGGC.

Worth noting for this clone: The CDR3 is cut off 3 residues early in the read; its end comes from the germline J gene. The rearrangement uses TRBV19 and TRBJ2-3, with TRBD1 as a possible D gene (6 bases). CDR3 length: 14 residues. CDR1 and CDR2 (germline): LNHDA, SQIVND (reference sequence). CDR3 DNA (partial): TGTGCCAGTAGTATTGGGTCAGGGGTTAAGCCG. Its translation: CASSIGSGVKP. The full-length CDR3 reads as CASSIGSGVKPQYF.

This clone has ten or more counts. The CDR3 end lies 3 residues beyond the end of the read and is filled in from the germline J gene. V gene TRBV7-9 combines with J gene TRBJ2-2, with 10 bases fitting TRBD2. This CDR3 has 15 residues. V lost 5 bases, J lost 3 bases, and 3 bases stayed unmatched. The germline gives CDR1 SEHNR, CDR2 FQNEAQ (reference sequence). The chain's CDR3 is CASSPGTSDTGELFF. The sequenced CDR3 bases are TGTGCCAGCAGCCCAGGGACTAGCGACACCGGGGAG.

This clone has at least ten counts. The read halts 3 residues ahead of the CDR3 end, with the missing end drawn from the germline J gene. The chain is built from TRBV5-1 and TRBJ2-2; TRBD2 might be the D (5 bases). This CDR3 is built from 14 residues. Germline V gives CDR1 SGHRS, CDR2 YFSETQ. The V gene lost 3 bases and the J gene lost 6 bases, with 12 bases spanning the gap. The CDR3 bases that were read are TGCGCCAGCAGCTCGTCTGGTAGCGCCGGGGAG. It encodes CASSSSGSAGE. The whole CDR3 protein reads CASSSSGSAGELFF.

About this clone itself: The read stops 3 residues short of the end of the CDR3; the missing end is completed from the germline J gene. This chain connects TRBV7-8 to TRBJ2-3; D unresolved. This CDR3 spans 14 amino acids. Per germline, CDR1 SGHVS and CDR2 FQNEAQ. CDR3 DNA (partial): TGTGCCAGCAGCTCCGCATATAGCAATCAGCCG. This encodes CASSSAYSNQP. The entire CDR3 sequence reads CASSSAYSNQPQYF.

This clone was seen ten or more times. The read stops 3 residues short of the end of the CDR3; the missing end is completed from the germline J gene. The chain has TRBV20-1 and TRBJ2-5; a weak D match, TRBD2 (6 bases). Germline CDR1 DFQATT, CDR2 SNEGSKA (reference sequence). Between the trimmed V and J ends, which lost 1 base and 5 bases, there was a span of 17 bases. The CDR3 is 15 amino acids. Partial CDR3 DNA: TGCAGTGCTAGAGCGGGAGCGGTTGGCGGGGAGACC. Its translation: CSARAGAVGGET. The complete CDR3 reads CSARAGAVGGETQYF.

The sample holds many counts of this clone. Read sequence stops 3 residues before the CDR3 end, and the germline J gene provides the missing end. V is TRBV29-1 and J is TRBJ2-7; D tentatively fits TRBD1 or TRBD2 (5 bases each). The CDR3 runs to 10 residues. V was clipped by 6 bases and J by 6 bases, with 9 bases between them. Germline CDR1 SQVTM, CDR2 ANQGSEA. The sequenced CDR3 bases are TGCAGCGTGGGAGACAGCGAG. Encoded protein: CSVGDSE. Given in full, the CDR3 is CSVGDSEQYF.

This clone has at least ten counts. The read ends 3 residues early relative to the CDR3; the germline J gene fills the gap. The chain carries TRBV20-1 and TRBJ2-2; TRBD1 matches 12 bases. J gave up 2 bases and V 6 bases, and 7 bases lay outside the gene matches. Germline V gene sequence: CDR1 DFQATT, CDR2 SNEGSKA (reference sequence). The CDR3 has 16 amino acids. The DNA read from the CDR3 is TGCAGTGCCCCCGGGACAGGGGGCAGTAACACCGGGGAG. It specifies CSAPGTGGSNTGE. The entire CDR3 protein is CSAPGTGGSNTGELFF.

This clone has ten or more counts. The read halts 3 residues ahead of the CDR3 end, with the missing end drawn from the germline J gene. The chain links TRBV18 to TRBJ1-1, with 8 bases that match TRBD1. The CDR3 consists of 14 residues. Per the germline V gene, CDR1 is KGHSH and CDR2 is LQKENI. The ends lost 4 bases at V and 0 bases at J; junction bases unmatched: 1. The CDR3 reads CASSRDRMNTEAFF. The part of the CDR3 DNA that was read is TGTGCCAGCTCACGGGACAGGATGAACACTGAA.

Ten or more counts support this clone. The sequence runs out 3 residues before the end of the CDR3; the remainder is reconstructed from the germline J gene. The chain recombines TRBV14 with TRBJ1-6; D call uncertain. Trimming took 1 base from V and 8 from J, leaving 6 bases between them. The CDR3 runs 13 residues. The germline CDR1 and CDR2 sequences are SGHDN and FVKESK. CDR3 bases read: TGTGCCAGCAGCCAAGCCCTATATTCACCC. Protein product: CASSQALYSP. The CDR3, in full, reads CASSQALYSPLHF.

This clone was observed many times. The read ends 3 residues before the CDR3 terminus; that terminus is restored from the germline J gene. The chain couples TRBV20-1 to TRBJ2-7; TRBD2 matches at 13 bases. The CDR3 consists of 15 residues. J lost 4 bases, V lost 0 bases, and 3 bases had no gene match. The V gene's germline CDR1 is DFQATT and CDR2 SNEGSKA (reference sequence). CDR3 DNA (partial): TGCAGTGCTAGAGACGGGACTAGCGGGGCTTACGAG. The encoded protein is CSARDGTSGAYE. The full CDR3 is CSARDGTSGAYEQYF.

This clone was seen repeatedly, ten times or more. The missing CDR3 end, 3 residues past where the read stops, is filled in from the germline J gene. The chain recombines TRBV5-6 with TRBJ1-6; 7 bases agree with TRBD1. Trimming cost V 4 bases and J 7 bases; bases outside gene matches: 8. This CDR3 contains 15 residues. Germline values: CDR1 SGHDT, CDR2 YYEEEE. The CDR3 bases that were read are TGTGCCAGCAGCCCGAGACAGGGTGTAAATTCACCC. The encoded protein is CASSPRQGVNSP. The full CDR3 is CASSPRQGVNSPLHF.

This clone was picked up many times. The sequence runs out 3 residues before the end of the CDR3; the remainder is reconstructed from the germline J gene. The chain links TRBV5-1 to TRBJ2-2; 11 positions agree with TRBD1. This CDR3 has 20 amino acids. V was clipped by 2 bases and J by 1 base; unmatched bases: 13. Germline V gene sequence: CDR1 SGHRS, CDR2 YFSETQ. The CDR3 sequence is CASSFRTGQGARRNTGELFF. CDR3 DNA, as far as it was read: TGCGCCAGCAGCTTCCGCACCGGACAGGGGGCCAGGAGGAACACCGGGGAG.

This clone was seen ten or more times. The read is 3 residues too short to cover the CDR3 end, so that end is filled in from the germline J gene. The V gene is TRBV5-4, the J gene TRBJ2-2; maybe TRBD2 (5 bases). V lost 5 bases and J lost 4, with 12 bases in between. The germline CDR1 and CDR2 sequences are SGHNT and YYREEE (reference sequence). The CDR3 length is 14 residues. The covered CDR3 bases are TGTGCCAGCAGATCGGACTTTCTCACCGGGGAG. It translates to CASRSDFLTGE. The whole CDR3 protein reads CASRSDFLTGELFF.

This clone was detected ten times or more. The CDR3 end falls 3 residues outside the read, so it is completed with the germline J gene. The chain uses TRBV18 and TRBJ2-1; D gene unclear. CDR3 length: 14 residues. Trimming removed 1 base from V and 7 bases from J, with 11 bases in between. Germline CDR1 is KGHSH and CDR2 is LQKENI. The CDR3 loop is CASSPRQQLNEQFF. Partial CDR3 DNA: TGTGCCAGCTCACCACGACAACAGTTGAATGAG.

This clone has ten or more counts. Read coverage stops 3 residues before the CDR3 terminus; the germline J gene supplies the remainder. The rearrangement uses TRBV2 and TRBJ2-1; possibly TRBD2 for D (5 bases). The CDR3 totals 13 residues. V lost 4 bases to trimming and J lost 9 bases, with 13 bases between them. Per germline, CDR1 SNHLY and CDR2 FYNNEI. Incomplete CDR3 DNA: TGTGCCAGCAGTGGTTCCCCCCGGGGTGAG. This codes for CASSGSPRGE. The complete CDR3 sequence is CASSGSPRGEQFF. Full variable domain (rest looked up from reference TRBV2 and TRBJ2-1): EPEVTQTPSHQVTQMGQEVILRCVPISNHLYFYWYRQILGQKVEFLVSFYNNEISEKSEIFDDQFSVERPDGSNFTLKIRSTKLEDSAMYFCASSGSPRGEQFFGPGTRLTVL.

The sample holds many counts of this clone. The read comes to an end 3 residues before the CDR3 does, leaving the germline J gene to fill in the end. The V gene is TRBV9, the J gene TRBJ1-5; no firm D call. CDR1 SGDLS and CDR2 YYNGEE come from the germline V gene. The CDR3 is made up of 14 amino acids. V was shortened by 3 bases and J by 2 bases, with 9 bases between the two germline ends. The CDR3 loop reads CASSADIRNQPQHF. The CDR3 DNA, read in part, is TGTGCCAGCAGCGCCGACATACGCAATCAGCCC.

This clone was recorded many times. At one boundary the junction diverges from the germline segment, which might be a read error. The read finishes 3 residues shy of the CDR3 end, and the germline J gene is used to complete it. This chain connects TRBV7-7 to TRBJ2-7, with no clear D. This CDR3 has 13 residues. CDR1 is SSHAT and CDR2 is FNYEAQ in the germline V gene (reference sequence). CDR3 residues: CASSLARSYEQYF. The sequenced part of the CDR3 DNA is TGTGCTAGCAGCTTGGCACGCTCCTACGAG.

There are many counts of this clone. The sequenced part of the CDR3 DNA is TGTGCCAGCTCACCAGTTTTTAGCGCCTTCACAGATACG. Translation: CASSPVFSAFTDT. The full CDR3 protein reads CASSPVFSAFTDTQYF. V and J are TRBV18 and TRBJ2-3; tentatively, D is TRBD2 (5 bases). With the read ending 3 residues before the CDR3 end, the germline J gene is used to fill in that end. The CDR3 is 16 amino acids. Germline V gene lookup returns CDR1 KGHSH and CDR2 LQKENI. V was trimmed by 2 bases and J by 2 bases, leaving 14 bases between them.